The clone carrying this T cell receptor (beta chain) was seen only a few times. Its target is unknown. Germline-derived CDR1 and CDR2 are LNHNV and YYDKDF (reference sequence). Trimming took off 6 bases at V and 5 bases at J, with 20 bases between the two ends. CDR3 length: 16 residues. This sample was included in a study of T-cell memory formation after mild COVID-19. The wider study: In these data, TCR clusters were largely donor specific.

Notes on the study in general: Mainly CM and EM harbored the contracting CD4+ clones; mainly EMRA harbored the CD8+ ones.

TCRdb fed the 5' RACE reads into MiXCR, producing one record per CDR3 protein. Of fewer than 95,000 distinct CDR3 sequences listed, approximately 16% are singletons. V gene TRBV15 combines with J gene TRBJ2-1, with D tentatively TRBD2 (6 bases). Sequenced material: PBMCs or a T cell subset sorted from them (not recorded which). The receptor comes from a man aged 18 to 30 who had mild COVID-19 (a few samples of this study predate the infection). Cell type and time point are not known. CDR3 in amino acids: CATRPAGLAIHNEQFF. The CDR3 DNA follows: TGTGCCACCAGGCCGGCCGGGCTAGCGATCCACAATGAGCAGTTCTTC.